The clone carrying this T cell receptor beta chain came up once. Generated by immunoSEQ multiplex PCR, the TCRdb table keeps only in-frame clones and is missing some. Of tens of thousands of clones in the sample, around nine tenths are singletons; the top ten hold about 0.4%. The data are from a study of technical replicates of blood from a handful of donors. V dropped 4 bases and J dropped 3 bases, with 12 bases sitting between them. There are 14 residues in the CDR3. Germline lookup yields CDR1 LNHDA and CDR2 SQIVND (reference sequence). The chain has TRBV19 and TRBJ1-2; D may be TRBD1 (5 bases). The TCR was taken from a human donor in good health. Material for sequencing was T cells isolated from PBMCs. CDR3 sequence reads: CASSTPWGDYGYTF. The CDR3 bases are TGTGCCAGTAGTACCCCCTGGGGCGACTATGGCTACACCTTC.